The rows below give T cell receptor beta chains drawn from one sample of a study of blood T cell repertoires in COVID-19. Produced via immunoSEQ multiplex PCR; TCRdb's table is partial and in-frame only. Among 390,000 or so clones listed, 85% to 90% were seen once. Specimen: PBMCs or T cells enriched from blood (not recorded which). These receptors were taken from a man between 18 and 29 years old who had recovered from COVID-19. The CDR3 runs from the conserved cysteine through the conserved F or W. The order of the fields is V gene, clone size, J gene, D gene, CDR3 protein, CDR3 DNA. The D gene is left open where the match is weak. Clone size is not always given. Where it is, it says once, few, many or a class for expanded clones.

v_call: TRBV6-5
clone_size: -
j_call: TRBJ1-6
d_call: -
cdr3_aa: CASSYVDRASPLHF
cdr3_nt: TGTGCCAGCAGTTACGTGGACAGAGCTTCACCCCTCCACTTT

v_call: TRBV10-3
clone_size: -
j_call: TRBJ1-5
d_call: -
cdr3_aa: CAISGKAGRLVSQPQHF
cdr3_nt: TGTGCCATCAGTGGGAAGGCAGGGAGGCTCGTGAGTCAGCCCCAGCATTTT

v_call: TRBV5-5
clone_size: -
j_call: TRBJ2-2
d_call: -
cdr3_aa: CASSPRSVNTGELFF
cdr3_nt: TGTGCCAGCAGCCCGAGGTCGGTAAACACCGGGGAGCTGTTTTTT

v_call: TRBV7-2
clone_size: -
j_call: TRBJ2-7
d_call: -
cdr3_aa: CASTLYAGSREQYF
cdr3_nt: TGTGCCAGCACTTTATACGCGGGGTCCCGCGAGCAGTACTTC

v_call: TRBV7-9
clone_size: once
j_call: TRBJ1-1
d_call: TRBD1
cdr3_aa: CASSLATDRADAFF
cdr3_nt: TGTGCCAGCAGCTTAGCCACCGACAGGGCTGACGCTTTCTTT

v_call: TRBV27
clone_size: -
j_call: TRBJ2-3
d_call: -
cdr3_aa: CASSFRDPPPDTQYF
cdr3_nt: TGTGCCAGCAGTTTCCGGGATCCCCCTCCCGATACGCAGTATTTT

v_call: TRBV19
clone_size: -
j_call: TRBJ2-1
d_call: -
cdr3_aa: CASSTSSDSNEQFF
cdr3_nt: TGTGCCAGTAGTACCTCTAGCGACTCCAATGAGCAGTTCTTC

v_call: TRBV11-2
clone_size: -
j_call: TRBJ2-6
d_call: -
cdr3_aa: CASSSRGSGANVLTF
cdr3_nt: TGTGCCAGCAGTTCACGAGGGTCTGGGGCCAACGTCCTGACTTTC

v_call: TRBV6-5
clone_size: -
j_call: TRBJ2-7
d_call: TRBD1
cdr3_aa: CASGGQGRIEQYF
cdr3_nt: TGTGCCAGCGGGGGACAGGGTAGAATCGAGCAGTACTTC

v_call: TRBV4-1
clone_size: once
j_call: TRBJ1-3
d_call: -
cdr3_aa: CASSSNAGNTIYF
cdr3_nt: TGCGCCAGCAGCTCTAACGCTGGAAACACCATATATTTT

v_call: TRBV9
clone_size: -
j_call: TRBJ2-3
d_call: TRBD2
cdr3_aa: CASSAETSTYTDTQYF
cdr3_nt: TGTGCCAGCAGCGCCGAGACTAGCACATACACAGATACGCAGTATTTT

v_call: TRBV30
clone_size: once
j_call: TRBJ1-2
d_call: TRBD1
cdr3_aa: CAWSTGGGSRYGYTF
cdr3_nt: TGTGCCTGGAGTACAGGGGGGGGTTCTCGCTATGGCTACACCTTC

v_call: TRBV4-2
clone_size: -
j_call: TRBJ2-3
d_call: TRBD2
cdr3_aa: CASSQRGTSGSTDTQYF
cdr3_nt: TGTGCCAGCAGCCAACGGGGGACTAGCGGGAGCACAGATACGCAGTATTTT

v_call: TRBV2
clone_size: once
j_call: TRBJ2-7
d_call: TRBD1
cdr3_aa: CASSEGAGTGVYEQYF
cdr3_nt: TGTGCCAGCAGTGAGGGAGCCGGGACAGGGGTCTACGAGCAGTACTTC

v_call: TRBV6-5
clone_size: -
j_call: TRBJ2-5
d_call: TRBD1
cdr3_aa: CASIGTGGPGAQYF
cdr3_nt: TGTGCCAGCATTGGGACAGGTGGACCGGGGGCCCAGTACTTC

v_call: TRBV4-2
clone_size: once
j_call: TRBJ2-7
d_call: TRBD2
cdr3_aa: CASSQLWEQAGEWDEQYF
cdr3_nt: TGTGCCAGCAGCCAACTCTGGGAACAGGCGGGAGAATGGGACGAGCAGTACTTC

v_call: TRBV2
clone_size: -
j_call: TRBJ2-7
d_call: TRBD2
cdr3_aa: CASSDFASGRSPYEQYF
cdr3_nt: TGTGCCAGCAGTGATTTCGCTAGCGGGAGATCCCCCTACGAGCAGTACTTC

v_call: TRBV5-1
clone_size: few
j_call: TRBJ2-7
d_call: -
cdr3_aa: CASSLAGANSYEQYF
cdr3_nt: TGCGCCAGCAGCTTGGCTGGGGCCAACTCCTACGAGCAGTACTTC

v_call: TRBV27
clone_size: -
j_call: TRBJ2-1
d_call: TRBD2
cdr3_aa: CASSSSGLAGVYNEQFF
cdr3_nt: TGTGCCAGCAGTTCCTCGGGACTAGCGGGAGTCTACAATGAGCAGTTCTTC

v_call: TRBV20-1
clone_size: -
j_call: TRBJ2-7
d_call: -
cdr3_aa: CSARDLNEQYF
cdr3_nt: TGCAGTGCTAGAGATCTTAACGAGCAGTACTTC

v_call: TRBV15
clone_size: -
j_call: TRBJ2-1
d_call: TRBD2
cdr3_aa: CATSREMRRLADHLNNEQFF
cdr3_nt: TGTGCCACCAGCAGAGAGATGAGGAGACTAGCGGACCATTTAAACAATGAGCAGTTCTTC

v_call: TRBV6-2/TRBV6-3
clone_size: -
j_call: TRBJ2-5
d_call: -
cdr3_aa: CASSDPSVRETQYF
cdr3_nt: TGTGCCAGCAGCGACCCTAGTGTTCGAGAGACCCAGTACTTC

v_call: TRBV7-2
clone_size: once
j_call: TRBJ1-6
d_call: TRBD1
cdr3_aa: CASSFTGQGGSPLHF
cdr3_nt: TGTGCCAGCAGCTTCACGGGACAGGGGGGTTCACCCCTCCACTTT

v_call: TRBV29-1
clone_size: once
j_call: TRBJ1-2
d_call: -
cdr3_aa: CSDGGIKNGYTF
cdr3_nt: TGCAGCGACGGAGGGATTAAGAATGGCTACACCTTC

v_call: TRBV6-2/TRBV6-3
clone_size: -
j_call: TRBJ1-2
d_call: -
cdr3_aa: CASSYQFYGYTF
cdr3_nt: TGTGCCAGCAGTTACCAGTTCTATGGCTACACCTTC

v_call: TRBV18
clone_size: -
j_call: TRBJ2-1
d_call: TRBD2
cdr3_aa: CASSRTPTSGGAYNEQFF
cdr3_nt: TGTGCCAGCTCACGAACCCCCACTAGCGGGGGGGCGTACAATGAGCAGTTCTTC

v_call: TRBV27
clone_size: -
j_call: TRBJ1-5
d_call: -
cdr3_aa: CASSSLGESQPQHF
cdr3_nt: TGTGCCAGCAGTTCCCTCGGGGAATCACAGCCCCAGCATTTT

v_call: TRBV29-1
clone_size: -
j_call: TRBJ2-5
d_call: TRBD1
cdr3_aa: CSVPGGQGQETQYF
cdr3_nt: TGCAGCGTCCCCGGGGGACAGGGACAAGAGACCCAGTACTTC

v_call: TRBV4-2
clone_size: -
j_call: TRBJ1-5
d_call: TRBD1
cdr3_aa: CASSYTGEEGQPQHF
cdr3_nt: TGTGCCAGCAGCTATACAGGGGAGGAGGGTCAGCCCCAGCATTTT

v_call: TRBV7-2
clone_size: -
j_call: TRBJ2-2
d_call: -
cdr3_aa: CASRPPAGELFF
cdr3_nt: TGTGCCAGCAGGCCCCCGGCCGGGGAGCTGTTTTTT

v_call: TRBV28
clone_size: -
j_call: TRBJ1-4
d_call: -
cdr3_aa: CASSLFNGAANEKLFF
cdr3_nt: TGTGCCAGCAGTTTATTTAATGGGGCTGCTAATGAAAAACTGTTTTTT

v_call: TRBV5-4
clone_size: -
j_call: TRBJ2-7
d_call: TRBD1
cdr3_aa: CASSLDWQGAISGEQYF
cdr3_nt: TGTGCCAGCAGCTTGGATTGGCAGGGGGCTATCTCAGGGGAGCAGTACTTC

v_call: TRBV9
clone_size: once
j_call: TRBJ1-1
d_call: -
cdr3_aa: CASSLGPTTEAFF
cdr3_nt: TGTGCCAGCAGTCTGGGGCCTACCACTGAAGCTTTCTTT

v_call: TRBV5-1
clone_size: -
j_call: TRBJ2-7
d_call: TRBD1
cdr3_aa: CASSPRGQGTYEQYF
cdr3_nt: TGCGCCAGCAGCCCCCGGGGACAGGGGACCTACGAGCAGTACTTC

v_call: TRBV18
clone_size: -
j_call: TRBJ1-6
d_call: TRBD1
cdr3_aa: CASSNRDRADSPLHF
cdr3_nt: TGTGCCAGCTCAAACCGGGACAGGGCTGATTCACCCCTCCACTTT

v_call: TRBV19
clone_size: -
j_call: TRBJ2-1
d_call: -
cdr3_aa: CASSTVPSPYNEQFF
cdr3_nt: TGTGCCAGTAGTACCGTCCCCTCCCCCTACAATGAGCAGTTCTTC

v_call: TRBV3-1/TRBV3-2
clone_size: -
j_call: TRBJ1-1
d_call: TRBD1
cdr3_aa: CASSPRTGGTEAFF
cdr3_nt: TGTGCCAGCAGCCCCAGAACAGGGGGCACTGAAGCTTTCTTT

v_call: TRBV5-1
clone_size: -
j_call: TRBJ1-6
d_call: -
cdr3_aa: CASSLALHNNSPLHF
cdr3_nt: TGCGCCAGCAGCTTGGCCCTCCACAATAATTCACCCCTCCACTTT

v_call: TRBV19
clone_size: -
j_call: TRBJ2-3
d_call: -
cdr3_aa: CASSAAAGDTDTQYF
cdr3_nt: TGTGCCAGTAGTGCCGCCGCAGGGGACACAGATACGCAGTATTTT

v_call: TRBV20-1
clone_size: -
j_call: TRBJ2-1
d_call: TRBD2
cdr3_aa: CSASPPLSGLAMDEQFF
cdr3_nt: TGCAGTGCTAGTCCCCCCCTCTCGGGACTAGCGATGGATGAGCAGTTCTTC

v_call: TRBV7-2
clone_size: -
j_call: TRBJ1-3
d_call: TRBD1
cdr3_aa: CASSSKYRGPGNTIYF
cdr3_nt: TGTGCCAGCAGCTCAAAATACAGGGGACCTGGAAACACCATATATTTT

v_call: TRBV4-1
clone_size: once
j_call: TRBJ1-6
d_call: -
cdr3_aa: CASSQVRGEEVGSPLHF
cdr3_nt: TGCGCCAGCAGCCAAGTTCGAGGGGAGGAGGTAGGCTCACCCCTCCACTTT

v_call: TRBV19
clone_size: -
j_call: TRBJ2-7
d_call: TRBD1
cdr3_aa: CASRGTVSSYEQYF
cdr3_nt: TGTGCCAGTAGGGGGACAGTGAGCTCCTACGAGCAGTACTTC